A selection of T cell receptor beta chains follows, all from one sample in a study of persistence of HIV-infected CD4 T cells. Sequencing used immunoSEQ multiplex PCR; TCRdb keeps in-frame clones, though not all of them. This table holds over 15,000 clones, 65% found once. No antigens are known for them. Here the sequenced sample was CD4+ T cells sorted from PBMCs after approximately 20-hour stimulation, taken from a patient who received antiretroviral therapy. These receptors were collected from an adult woman with HIV who was CMV-seropositive. Both conserved end residues are part of each CDR3. The order of the fields is V gene, D gene, J gene, clone size, CDR3 protein, CDR3 DNA. D genes are given only for firm matches. Expanded clones get a size class; other rows say once, few or many, or leave the size out.

v_call: TRBV10-2
d_call: NA
j_call: TRBJ1-1
clone_size: NA
cdr3_aa: CASADAMDTEAFF
cdr3_nt: TGCGCCAGCGCCGATGCCATGGACACTGAAGCTTTCTTT

v_call: TRBV7-3
d_call: TRBD2
j_call: TRBJ2-2
clone_size: NA
cdr3_aa: CASRALAGTNTGELFF
cdr3_nt: TGTGCCAGCAGGGCACTAGCGGGGACGAACACCGGGGAGCTGTTTTTT

v_call: TRBV20-1
d_call: NA
j_call: TRBJ1-1
clone_size: once
cdr3_aa: CSASGNTEAFF
cdr3_nt: TGCAGTGCTTCGGGGAACACTGAAGCTTTCTTT

v_call: TRBV5-1
d_call: NA
j_call: TRBJ1-2
clone_size: once
cdr3_aa: CASSLDYRNYGYTF
cdr3_nt: TGCGCCAGCAGCTTGGATTACAGAAACTATGGCTACACCTTC

v_call: TRBV5-1
d_call: NA
j_call: TRBJ1-1
clone_size: NA
cdr3_aa: CASSLAQGGGTEAFF
cdr3_nt: TGCGCCAGCAGCTTGGCTCAGGGAGGGGGGACTGAAGCTTTCTTT

v_call: TRBV18
d_call: NA
j_call: TRBJ1-6
clone_size: NA
cdr3_aa: CASSPPDTSPLHF
cdr3_nt: TGTGCCAGCTCACCACCGGACACTTCACCCCTCCACTTT

v_call: TRBV6-6
d_call: NA
j_call: TRBJ1-1
clone_size: few
cdr3_aa: CASSRLEAFF
cdr3_nt: TGTGCCAGCAGCCGCCTTGAAGCTTTCTTT

v_call: TRBV6-5
d_call: NA
j_call: TRBJ1-1
clone_size: NA
cdr3_aa: CASRVTFGTEAFF
cdr3_nt: TGTGCCAGCAGAGTAACCTTTGGCACTGAAGCTTTCTTT

v_call: TRBV5-1
d_call: NA
j_call: TRBJ2-3
clone_size: few
cdr3_aa: CASSLPADTQYF
cdr3_nt: TGCGCCAGCAGCTTGCCGGCAGATACGCAGTATTTT

v_call: TRBV4-2
d_call: TRBD1
j_call: TRBJ1-2
clone_size: few
cdr3_aa: CASSQIKGTGAAGGGYTF
cdr3_nt: TGTGCCAGCAGCCAGATTAAGGGGACAGGCGCCGCGGGAGGTGGCTACACCTTC

v_call: TRBV6-5
d_call: NA
j_call: TRBJ2-1
clone_size: once
cdr3_aa: CASSYEGSSYNEQFF
cdr3_nt: TGTGCCAGCAGTTACGAGGGCAGCTCCTACAATGAGCAGTTCTTC

v_call: TRBV6-4
d_call: TRBD2
j_call: TRBJ2-2
clone_size: medium-sized
cdr3_aa: CASRASSGVTGELFF
cdr3_nt: TGTGCCAGCAGAGCCAGTAGCGGGGTGACCGGGGAGCTGTTTTTT

v_call: TRBV19
d_call: NA
j_call: TRBJ1-2
clone_size: few
cdr3_aa: CASSISAENYGYTF
cdr3_nt: TGTGCCAGTAGTATCTCGGCGGAGAACTATGGCTACACCTTC

v_call: TRBV14
d_call: NA
j_call: TRBJ1-6
clone_size: NA
cdr3_aa: CASSQEAFNSPLHF
cdr3_nt: TGTGCCAGCAGCCAAGAAGCATTTAATTCACCCCTCCACTTT

v_call: TRBV12-3/TRBV12-4
d_call: NA
j_call: TRBJ1-1
clone_size: NA
cdr3_aa: CASSLTNTEAFF
cdr3_nt: TGTGCCAGCAGTTTGACAAACACTGAAGCTTTCTTT

v_call: TRBV5-1
d_call: TRBD1
j_call: TRBJ1-2
clone_size: NA
cdr3_aa: CASKDEPGQGYGYTF
cdr3_nt: TGCGCCAGCAAGGACGAACCGGGACAGGGCTATGGCTACACCTTC

v_call: TRBV5-4
d_call: NA
j_call: TRBJ2-3
clone_size: NA
cdr3_aa: CASSLNWGTSTDTQYF
cdr3_nt: TGTGCCAGCAGCTTAAACTGGGGGACGAGCACAGATACGCAGTATTTT

v_call: TRBV6-5
d_call: NA
j_call: TRBJ1-3
clone_size: NA
cdr3_aa: CASSFRGPSGNTIYF
cdr3_nt: TGTGCCAGCAGTTTCCGGGGTCCCTCTGGAAACACCATATATTTT

v_call: TRBV6-5
d_call: TRBD1
j_call: TRBJ1-5
clone_size: few
cdr3_aa: CASSTTGAQHF
cdr3_nt: TGTGCCAGCAGTACCACAGGGGCCCAGCATTTT

v_call: TRBV24-1
d_call: TRBD1
j_call: TRBJ2-5
clone_size: NA
cdr3_aa: CATSGPMTGPQETQYF
cdr3_nt: TGTGCCACCAGTGGTCCTATGACAGGGCCACAAGAGACCCAGTACTTC

v_call: TRBV28
d_call: NA
j_call: TRBJ2-1
clone_size: NA
cdr3_aa: CASSFEYNEQFF
cdr3_nt: TGTGCCAGCAGTTTCGAGTACAATGAGCAGTTCTTC

v_call: TRBV7-3
d_call: TRBD2
j_call: TRBJ2-2
clone_size: NA
cdr3_aa: CASSLGGGESGELFF
cdr3_nt: TGTGCCAGCAGCTTAGGCGGGGGAGAGTCCGGGGAGCTGTTTTTT

v_call: TRBV2
d_call: NA
j_call: TRBJ2-1
clone_size: few
cdr3_aa: CASRGGTGIYNEQFF
cdr3_nt: TGTGCCAGCAGGGGGGGGACAGGTATCTACAATGAGCAGTTCTTC

v_call: TRBV27
d_call: TRBD2
j_call: TRBJ2-3
clone_size: NA
cdr3_aa: CASSWSGGHSDTQYF
cdr3_nt: TGTGCCAGCAGTTGGTCGGGGGGGCACTCAGATACGCAGTATTTT

v_call: TRBV11-1
d_call: TRBD1
j_call: TRBJ1-1
clone_size: NA
cdr3_aa: CASSSRQGGLPDIAFF
cdr3_nt: TGTGCCAGCAGCTCGAGACAGGGAGGCCTTCCGGACATAGCTTTCTTT

v_call: TRBV18
d_call: NA
j_call: TRBJ1-1
clone_size: few
cdr3_aa: CASSPQGPTEAFF
cdr3_nt: TGTGCCAGCTCACCGCAGGGCCCCACTGAAGCTTTCTTT

v_call: TRBV27
d_call: NA
j_call: TRBJ1-5
clone_size: NA
cdr3_aa: CASSLYGRLTSNQPQHF
cdr3_nt: TGTGCCAGCAGTTTATACGGCAGATTAACTAGCAATCAGCCCCAGCATTTT

v_call: TRBV7-6
d_call: TRBD1
j_call: TRBJ2-7
clone_size: once
cdr3_aa: CASSLAAGQGTGSYEQYF
cdr3_nt: TGTGCCAGCAGTTTAGCGGCGGGACAGGGGACCGGGTCCTACGAGCAGTACTTC

v_call: TRBV5-1
d_call: TRBD1
j_call: TRBJ2-7
clone_size: few
cdr3_aa: CASAPWTGTGYEQYF
cdr3_nt: TGCGCCAGCGCCCCATGGACAGGGACGGGTTACGAGCAGTACTTC

v_call: TRBV3-1/TRBV3-2
d_call: TRBD2
j_call: TRBJ2-2
clone_size: NA
cdr3_aa: CASSQASGMNTGELFF
cdr3_nt: TGTGCCAGCAGCCAGGCTAGCGGGATGAACACCGGGGAGCTGTTTTTT

v_call: TRBV5-1
d_call: NA
j_call: TRBJ1-6
clone_size: NA
cdr3_aa: CASSPGPAGVNSPLHF
cdr3_nt: TGCGCCAGCAGCCCCGGGCCGGCGGGAGTTAACTCACCCCTCCACTTT

v_call: TRBV3-1/TRBV3-2
d_call: TRBD1
j_call: TRBJ1-1
clone_size: NA
cdr3_aa: CASSRDRGEESAFF
cdr3_nt: TGTGCCAGCAGCCGAGACAGGGGGGAAGAATCGGCTTTCTTT

v_call: TRBV7-3
d_call: NA
j_call: TRBJ1-1
clone_size: few
cdr3_aa: CASSLSGGGLAEAFF
cdr3_nt: TGTGCCAGCAGCTTAAGCGGAGGGGGTTTGGCTGAAGCTTTCTTT